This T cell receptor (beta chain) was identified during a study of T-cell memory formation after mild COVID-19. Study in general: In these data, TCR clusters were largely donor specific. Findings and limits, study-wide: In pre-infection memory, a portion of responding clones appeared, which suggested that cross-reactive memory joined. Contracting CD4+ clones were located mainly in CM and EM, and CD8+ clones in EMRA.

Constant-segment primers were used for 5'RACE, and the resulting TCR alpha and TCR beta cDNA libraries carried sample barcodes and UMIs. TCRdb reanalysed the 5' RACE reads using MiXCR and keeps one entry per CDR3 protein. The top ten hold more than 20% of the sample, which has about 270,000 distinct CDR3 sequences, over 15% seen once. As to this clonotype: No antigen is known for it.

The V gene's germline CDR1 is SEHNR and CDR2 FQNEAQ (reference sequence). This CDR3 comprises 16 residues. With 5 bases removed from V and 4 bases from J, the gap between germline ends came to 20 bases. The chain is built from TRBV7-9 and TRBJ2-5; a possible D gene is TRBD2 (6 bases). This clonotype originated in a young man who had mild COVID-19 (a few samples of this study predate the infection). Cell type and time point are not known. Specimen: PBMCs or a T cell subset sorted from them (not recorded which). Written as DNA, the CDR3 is TGTGCCAGCAGCCCCTACCCTGGACTACTTTTAGAGACCCAGTACTTC. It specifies CASSPYPGLLLETQYF.